What follows are 15 T cell receptor beta chains derived from one specimen sequenced in a study of blood T cell repertoires in COVID-19 (TCRdb year 2020). Library prep was done by the immunoSEQ multiplex PCR assay. Entries here come from immuneACCESS through TCRdb and include only in-frame sequences with V and J called. Some clones fail to appear in such tables; in the studies checked, an unresolved V gene covers under half of the shortfall, and the cause of the remainder is unknown. Across this sample there are 270,000 or so clones, with about nine tenths seen only once. The ten largest clones take up about 8.6% of the sample. The sample taken for sequencing was peripheral blood. All receptors derive from a man between 35 and 55 years old with active or convalescent COVID-19.

This clone has more than one count but fewer than ten. V and J are TRBV18 and TRBJ1-1; D not certain. The ends were cut back, 0 bases at V and 1 base at J, with 12 bases in the middle. The CDR3 is 16 amino acids. Germline values: CDR1 KGHSH, CDR2 LQKENI. The CDR3: CASSPPLRVRNTEAFF. The CDR3 DNA is TGTGCCAGCTCACCACCTCTGAGGGTTCGGAACACTGAAGCTTTCTTT.

The chain has TRBV6-1 and TRBJ1-6; perhaps TRBD1 as D (6 bases). The CDR3 has 18 residues. With 2 bases removed from V and 9 bases from J, the gap between germline ends came to 23 bases. Germline assignment: CDR1 MNHNS and CDR2 SASEGT. The CDR3 DNA reads TGTGCCAGCAGTGAAAGGCCCGGGCTTGGGGACACTATTTCACCCCTCCACTTT. It yields the protein CASSERPGLGDTISPLHF.

The chain links TRBV24-1 to TRBJ2-5; a possible D gene is TRBD1 (5 bases). Germline V gene sequence: CDR1 KGHDR, CDR2 SFDVKD. V shed 2 bases and J shed 2 bases, with 8 bases lying between them. The CDR3 sequence is 14 residues long. The CDR3 sequence is CATSDSGIQETQYF. CDR3 sequence (DNA): TGTGCCACCAGTGATTCAGGGATACAAGAGACCCAGTACTTC.

The chain employs TRBV20-1 and TRBJ2-1; the match to TRBD2 covers 9 bases. The CDR3 extends over 11 amino acids. The ends lost 6 bases at V and 12 bases at J; junction bases unmatched: 6. Per the germline V gene, CDR1 is DFQATT and CDR2 is SNEGSKA (reference sequence). This chain's CDR3 is CSAGGRVGQFF. The CDR3, as DNA: TGCAGTGCCGGCGGGAGGGTGGGGCAGTTCTTC.

The chain recombines TRBV7-3 with TRBJ2-2, with D perhaps TRBD1 (5 bases). The V end lost 6 bases, the J end lost 1 base, and 12 bases lay between the germline ends. The CDR3 is 15 amino acids. Germline loops: CDR1 SGHTA, CDR2 FQGTGA. The chain's CDR3 is CASSLGLQNTGELFF. The CDR3 DNA is TGTGCCAGCAGTCTGGGGCTACAGAACACCGGGGAGCTGTTTTTT.

The chain combines TRBV5-1 with TRBJ2-2; D might be TRBD1 (6 bases). V was pared by 0 bases and J by 7 bases, with 7 bases between. The CDR3 contains 13 residues. Germline CDR1 reads SGHRS; CDR2 reads YFSETQ. The CDR3 sequence is CASSLGQDGELFF. The CDR3 coding sequence is TGCGCCAGCAGCTTGGGACAGGACGGGGAGCTGTTTTTT.

The chain employs TRBV5-1 and TRBJ1-2; TRBD1 might be the D (5 bases). Germline CDR1 reads SGHRS; CDR2 reads YFSETQ. CDR3 length equals 14 residues. Trimming stripped 5 bases from V and 3 bases from J, with 14 bases between. The CDR3: CASRPTVTYYGYTF. CDR3 DNA sequence: TGCGCCAGCAGACCGACAGTAACCTACTATGGCTACACCTTC.

The V call is TRBV24-1, the J call TRBJ1-2; possible D gene TRBD1, 5 bases. Between the trimmed V and J ends, which lost 2 bases and 7 bases, there was a span of 22 bases. CDR1 and CDR2 (germline): KGHDR, SFDVKD. The length of the CDR3 is 17 residues. In nucleotides, the CDR3 is TGTGCCACCAGTGATTCGCGAGTAGGGGCGGGACTCGCTGGCTACACCTTC. Protein: CATSDSRVGAGLAGYTF.

The chain recombines TRBV27 with TRBJ1-5; 11 nucleotides align to TRBD1. Per the germline V gene, CDR1 is MNHEY and CDR2 is SMNVEV (reference sequence). The CDR3 loop spans 15 amino acids. The junction had 7 bases not matched to a gene; V was cut back by 5 bases and J by 7 bases. As DNA, the CDR3 is TGTGCCAGCAGTCTCGGGACAGGGGGAGGGCAGCCCCAGCATTTT. It encodes CASSLGTGGGQPQHF.

The chain employs TRBV7-9 and TRBJ1-5; no clear D. V lost 5 bases to trimming and J lost 0 bases, with 8 bases between them. In germline, CDR1 is SEHNR, CDR2 FQNEAQ (reference sequence). This CDR3 contains 14 residues. The chain's CDR3 is CASSTDNSNQPQHF. The CDR3, as DNA: TGTGCCAGCAGCACTGACAATAGCAATCAGCCCCAGCATTTT. Looking up the rest from reference TRBV7-9 and TRBJ1-5 gives the full variable domain: DTGVSQNPRHKITKRGQNVTFRCDPISEHNRLYWYRQTLGQGPEFLTYFQNEAQLEKSRLLSDRFSAERPKGSFSTLEIQRTEQGDSAMYLCASSTDNSNQPQHFGDGTRLSIL.

The chain has TRBV7-9 and TRBJ2-7, with TRBD1 matching over 7 bases. The CDR3 runs to 15 residues. Trimming cost V 1 base and J 2 bases; bases outside gene matches: 5. Germline CDR1 and CDR2: SEHNR and FQNEAQ (reference sequence). The CDR3 sequence: CASSLGRDRTYEQYF. DNA of the CDR3: TGTGCCAGCAGCTTAGGTAGGGACAGAACCTACGAGCAGTACTTC.

V is TRBV28 and J is TRBJ1-2, with 8 bases matching TRBD1. CDR3 length: 18 residues. Germline values: CDR1 MDHEN, CDR2 SYDVKM. V dropped 8 bases and J dropped 6; count of bases not matched to a gene: 23. CDR3 DNA: TGTGCCAGCTCCCCCTTCCCCTCCAGCTCCTCGGGACAGGATGGCTACACCTTC. This encodes CASSPFPSSSSGQDGYTF.

The chain carries TRBV27 and TRBJ1-5; perhaps TRBD1 as D (5 bases). The CDR3 runs to 16 residues. Germline assignment: CDR1 MNHEY and CDR2 SMNVEV (reference sequence). The germline V and J ends were trimmed by 6 bases and 4 bases, with 19 bases remaining between them. The CDR3: CASSPQLSRGNQPQHF. Here the CDR3 DNA reads TGTGCCAGCAGCCCACAACTCTCCCGGGGGAATCAGCCCCAGCATTTT.

The chain links TRBV2 to TRBJ2-3; 7 positions agree with TRBD2. Per the germline V gene, CDR1 is SNHLY and CDR2 is FYNNEI. The CDR3 spans 16 residues. The ends lost 5 bases at V and 0 bases at J; junction bases unmatched: 8. CDR3 loop: CASSPYSGPSTDTQYF. In DNA form, the CDR3 reads TGTGCCAGCAGTCCTTATAGCGGGCCTAGCACAGATACGCAGTATTTT.

This sequence joins TRBV2 and TRBJ2-5; D possibly corresponds to TRBD2 (5 bases). The CDR3 sequence is 13 residues long. CDR1 is SNHLY and CDR2 is FYNNEI in the germline V gene. V was shortened by 3 bases and J by 7 bases, with 12 bases between the two germline ends. The DNA of the CDR3 is TGTGCCAGCAGTGATTACAGAGGAGGGACCCAGTACTTC. Amino acid sequence: CASSDYRGGTQYF.